Listed below are T cell receptor beta chains from one sample, sequenced in a study of T cells after yellow fever vaccination. TCRdb re-analysed the 5' RACE reads in MiXCR, keeping a single row per CDR3 protein. The sample shows a few hundred thousand distinct CDR3 sequences, roughly 9% of them seen only once. The source material was CD4+ T cells sorted from PBMCs, sampled 5 days after the yellow fever booster vaccination. The receptors come from a man younger than 35 who received the YFV17D yellow fever vaccine. The CDR3 runs from the conserved cysteine through the conserved F or W. A D gene is named only where the DNA matches it firmly. Size tells how often a clone was seen (once, few, many) or the class of an expanded clone, and some rows leave it out.

clone_size j_call d_call v_call cdr3_nt cdr3_aa
NA TRBJ2-3 TRBD2 TRBV5-1 TGCGCCAGCAGTTCTAAGGCTAGCGGATACAGCACAGATACGCAGTATTTT CASSSKASGYSTDTQYF
many TRBJ2-3 TRBD2 TRBV29-1 TGCAGCGTGTCTAGCGGAAGCACAGATACGCAGTATTTT CSVSSGSTDTQYF
few TRBJ2-1 TRBD1 TRBV10-3 TGTGCCATCGAGACCGGGACAGGGGCATACAATGAGCAGTTCTTC CAIETGTGAYNEQFF
few TRBJ2-3 NA TRBV7-2 TGTGCCAGCAGCTTTGGCGTAAGGACGATCCAAACAGATACGCAGTATTTT CASSFGVRTIQTDTQYF
NA TRBJ2-2 TRBD2 TRBV9 TGTGCCAGCAGCGGCCCCCGGGGGGGCACCAACACCGGGGAGCTGTTTTTT CASSGPRGGTNTGELFF
NA TRBJ1-5 TRBD1 TRBV20-1 TGCAGTGCTGACAGGGAATTAGGGCAGCCCCAGCATTTT CSADRELGQPQHF
many TRBJ2-3 NA TRBV6-5 TGTGCCAGCAGTCCGATGGGAACTAGCACGATTGATACGCAGTATTTT CASSPMGTSTIDTQYF
NA TRBJ1-2 TRBD1 TRBV10-3 TGTGCCATCAGTGGACAGGGGAACTATGGCTACACCTTC CAISGQGNYGYTF
NA TRBJ1-1 TRBD1 TRBV27 TGTGCCAGCAGGGGACAGGGTTACACTGAAGCTTTCTTT CASRGQGYTEAFF
many TRBJ2-1 NA TRBV12-3/TRBV12-4 TGTGCCAGCAGTTCGCCTCCGGGCTCTCGGGGGGCGTACAATGAGCAGTTCTTC CASSSPPGSRGAYNEQFF
many TRBJ1-2 TRBD1 TRBV5-1 TGCGCCAGCAGCTTGGAGGGGGCTCGTGGCTACACCTTC CASSLEGARGYTF
NA TRBJ1-5 NA TRBV29-1 TGCAGCGTTGAGGGCAGCCCCAATCAGCCCCAGCATTTT CSVEGSPNQPQHF
NA TRBJ1-5 NA TRBV20-1 TGCAGTGCCTTACCCGCGACCAATCAGCCCCAGCATTTT CSALPATNQPQHF
NA TRBJ2-7 NA TRBV6-1 TGTGCCAGCAGTAAGACCGGGACTGGTTACGAGCAGTACTTC CASSKTGTGYEQYF
many TRBJ2-4 NA TRBV6-1 TGTGCCAGCAGTGGCGCTGTCCGGGGCCTAGCCAAAAACATTCAGTACTTC CASSGAVRGLAKNIQYF
few TRBJ1-5 NA TRBV7-2 TGTGCCAGCAGCCCCTGGGCGGGGGTTAATCAGCCCCAGCATTTT CASSPWAGVNQPQHF
NA TRBJ1-1 NA TRBV29-1 TGCACCGCCAATGAAGCTTTCTTT CTANEAFF
few TRBJ2-3 NA TRBV7-7 TGTGCTAGCAGCTTAGGTTCCGGCACAGATACGCAGTATTTT CASSLGSGTDTQYF
many TRBJ1-1 NA TRBV3-1 TGTGCCAGCAGCCAGGGAGGCACTGAAGCTTTCTTT CASSQGGTEAFF
NA TRBJ2-1 NA TRBV5-4 TGTGCCAGCACCCAAGAGGGGAGCCGTTACAATGAGCAGTTCTTC CASTQEGSRYNEQFF
few TRBJ1-6 NA TRBV10-3 TGTGCCATACGGCGGGGGGCGGATTCACCCCTCCACTTT CAIRRGADSPLHF
NA TRBJ1-6 TRBD1 TRBV6-1 TGTGCCAGCAGTGAAAACAGGGGGCGAAATTCACCCCTCCACTTT CASSENRGRNSPLHF
few TRBJ1-2 NA TRBV30 TGTGCCTGGGGAACGGACCAGAACCTTAGGGGCTACACCTTC CAWGTDQNLRGYTF
few TRBJ1-1 NA TRBV20-1 TGCAGTGCTAGAGTCCCCGGTTCCGAGGCTTTCTTT CSARVPGSEAFF